This T cell receptor beta chain was captured in a study of shared clonotypes between healthy human individuals. Method: immunoSEQ multiplex PCR; TCRdb's copy keeps in-frame clones and lacks some. There are under 2,000,000 clones in the sample; about 95% occur only once, and under 1.5% lies in the top ten. The CDR3 loop spans 13 amino acids. Germline V lookup: CDR1 WSHSY, CDR2 SAAADI. Trimming cost V 3 bases and J 3 bases, with 9 bases left between them. Positive CCR7 selection of CD45RO-negative cells yielded the naive CD8 cells, and terminally differentiated effector memory CD45RA+ cells were excluded.

The origin of this receptor is a man aged 18-30 years in good health. The sample was naive CD8+ T cells sorted from blood. The rearrangement joins TRBV10-2 to TRBJ2-7; no definite D call. The CDR3 region has the DNA TGCGCCAGCAGTGATGCCAGCAACTACGAGCAGTACTTC. Translated: CASSDASNYEQYF.